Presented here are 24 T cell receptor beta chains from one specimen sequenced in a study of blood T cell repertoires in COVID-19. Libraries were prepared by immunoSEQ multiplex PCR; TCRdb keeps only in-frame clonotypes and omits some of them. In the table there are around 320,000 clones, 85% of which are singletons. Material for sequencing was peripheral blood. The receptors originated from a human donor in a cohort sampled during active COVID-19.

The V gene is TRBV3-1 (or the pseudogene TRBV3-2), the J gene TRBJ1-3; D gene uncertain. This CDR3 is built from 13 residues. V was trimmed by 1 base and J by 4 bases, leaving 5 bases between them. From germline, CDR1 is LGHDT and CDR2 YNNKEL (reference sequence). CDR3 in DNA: TGTGCCAGCAGCCAAGGGCCGGGAAACACCATATATTTT. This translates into CASSQGPGNTIYF.

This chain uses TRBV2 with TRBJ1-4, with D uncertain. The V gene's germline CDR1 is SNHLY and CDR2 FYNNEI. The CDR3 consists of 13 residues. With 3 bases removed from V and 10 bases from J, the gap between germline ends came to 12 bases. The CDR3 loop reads CASSDGEVGKLFF. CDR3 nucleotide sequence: TGTGCCAGCAGTGATGGGGAGGTCGGAAAACTGTTTTTT.

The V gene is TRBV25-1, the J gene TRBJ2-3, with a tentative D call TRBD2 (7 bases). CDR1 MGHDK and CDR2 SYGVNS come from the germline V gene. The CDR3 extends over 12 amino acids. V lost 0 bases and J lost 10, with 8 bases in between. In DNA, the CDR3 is TGTGCCAGCAGTGAATACGGGGGGCCGCAGTATTTT. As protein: CASSEYGGPQYF.

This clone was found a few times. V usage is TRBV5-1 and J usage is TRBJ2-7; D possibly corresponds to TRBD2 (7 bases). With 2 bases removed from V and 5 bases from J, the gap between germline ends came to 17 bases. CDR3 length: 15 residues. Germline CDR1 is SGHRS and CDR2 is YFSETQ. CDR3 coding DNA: TGCGCCAGCAGCTTACCCTACAGGGAGGGCAACGAGCAGTACTTC. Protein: CASSLPYREGNEQYF.

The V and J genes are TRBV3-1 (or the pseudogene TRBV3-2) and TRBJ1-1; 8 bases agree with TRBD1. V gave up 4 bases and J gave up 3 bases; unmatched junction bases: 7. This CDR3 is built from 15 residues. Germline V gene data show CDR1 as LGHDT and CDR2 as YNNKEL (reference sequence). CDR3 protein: CASSLWGQEDTEAFF. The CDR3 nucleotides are TGTGCCAGCAGCCTGTGGGGACAGGAGGACACTGAAGCTTTCTTT.

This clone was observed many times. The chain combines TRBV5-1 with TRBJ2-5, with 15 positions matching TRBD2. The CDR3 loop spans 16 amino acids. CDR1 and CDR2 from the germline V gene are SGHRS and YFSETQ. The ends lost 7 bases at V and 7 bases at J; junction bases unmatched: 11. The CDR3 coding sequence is TGCGCCAGCGCGAGGACTAGCGGGGGGGCCTATATGACCCAGTACTTC. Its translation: CASARTSGGAYMTQYF.

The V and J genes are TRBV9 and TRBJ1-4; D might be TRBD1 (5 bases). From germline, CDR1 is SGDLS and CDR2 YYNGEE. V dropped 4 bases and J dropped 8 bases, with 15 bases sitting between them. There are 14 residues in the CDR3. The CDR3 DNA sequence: TGTGCCAGCAGCCCGACAGACTTGTACGAAAAACTGTTTTTT. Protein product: CASSPTDLYEKLFF.

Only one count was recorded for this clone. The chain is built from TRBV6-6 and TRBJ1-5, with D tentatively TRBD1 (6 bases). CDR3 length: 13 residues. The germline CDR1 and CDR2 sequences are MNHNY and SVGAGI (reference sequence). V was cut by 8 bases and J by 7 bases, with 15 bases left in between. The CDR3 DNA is TGTGCCAGCCTACAGGGTGGGTGGCAGCCCCAGCATTTT. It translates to CASLQGGWQPQHF.

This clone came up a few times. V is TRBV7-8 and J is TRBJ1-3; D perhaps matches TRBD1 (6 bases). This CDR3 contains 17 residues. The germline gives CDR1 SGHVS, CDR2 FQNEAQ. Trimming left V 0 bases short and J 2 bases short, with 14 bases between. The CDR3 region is CASSLASMGGPGNTIYF. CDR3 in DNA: TGTGCCAGCAGCTTAGCTTCGATGGGGGGGCCTGGAAACACCATATATTTT.

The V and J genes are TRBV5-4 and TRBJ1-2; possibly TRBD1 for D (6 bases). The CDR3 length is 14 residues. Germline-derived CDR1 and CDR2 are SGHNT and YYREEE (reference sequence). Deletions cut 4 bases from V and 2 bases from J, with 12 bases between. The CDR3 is CASSRPQGNYGYTF. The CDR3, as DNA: TGTGCCAGCAGCCGGCCTCAGGGGAACTATGGCTACACCTTC.

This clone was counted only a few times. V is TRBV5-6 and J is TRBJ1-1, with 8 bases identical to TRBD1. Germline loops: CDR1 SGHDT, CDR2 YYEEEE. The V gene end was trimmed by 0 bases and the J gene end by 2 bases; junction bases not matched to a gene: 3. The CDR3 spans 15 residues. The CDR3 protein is CASSLAQGDNTEAFF. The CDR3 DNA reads TGTGCCAGCAGCTTGGCACAGGGGGACAACACTGAAGCTTTCTTT.

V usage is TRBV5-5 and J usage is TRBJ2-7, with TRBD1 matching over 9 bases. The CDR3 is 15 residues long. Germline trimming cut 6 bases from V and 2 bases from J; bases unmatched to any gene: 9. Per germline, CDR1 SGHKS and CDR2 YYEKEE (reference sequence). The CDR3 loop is CASTRGRTGAYEQYF. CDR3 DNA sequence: TGTGCCAGCACCCGGGGGAGGACAGGGGCCTACGAGCAGTACTTC.

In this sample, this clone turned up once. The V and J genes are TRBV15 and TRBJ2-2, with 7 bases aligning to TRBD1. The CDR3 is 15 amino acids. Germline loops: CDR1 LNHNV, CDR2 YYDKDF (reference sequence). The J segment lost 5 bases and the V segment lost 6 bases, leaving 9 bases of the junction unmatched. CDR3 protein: CATRGGQTRTGELFF. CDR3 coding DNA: TGTGCCACCAGAGGGGGACAGACAAGAACCGGGGAGCTGTTTTTT.

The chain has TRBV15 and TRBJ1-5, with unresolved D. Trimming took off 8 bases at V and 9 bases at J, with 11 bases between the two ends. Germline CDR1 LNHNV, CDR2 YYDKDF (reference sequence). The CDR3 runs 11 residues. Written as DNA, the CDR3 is TGTGCCACCGGTGAGCTCGCGCCCCAGCATTTT. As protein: CATGELAPQHF.

The CDR3 protein is CASSYSVNQPQHF. The CDR3 DNA reads TGTGCCAGCAGTTACTCCGTCAATCAGCCCCAGCATTTT. The gene calls are TRBV6-5 and TRBJ1-5; D not certain. Trimming cost V 0 bases and J 3 bases, with 3 bases left between them. Germline values: CDR1 MNHEY, CDR2 SVGAGI. The CDR3 runs 13 residues.

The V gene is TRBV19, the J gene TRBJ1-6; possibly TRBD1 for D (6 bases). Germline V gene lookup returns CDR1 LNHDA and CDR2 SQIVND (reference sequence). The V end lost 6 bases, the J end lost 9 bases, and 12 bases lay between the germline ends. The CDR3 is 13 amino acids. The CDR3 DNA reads TGTGCCAGTAGGCACAGGGTAAGTTCACCCCTCCACTTT. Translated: CASRHRVSSPLHF.

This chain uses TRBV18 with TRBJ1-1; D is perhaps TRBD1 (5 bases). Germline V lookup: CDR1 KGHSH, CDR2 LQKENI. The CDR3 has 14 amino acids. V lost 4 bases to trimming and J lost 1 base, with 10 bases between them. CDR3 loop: CASSQGRGNTEAFF. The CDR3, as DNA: TGTGCCAGCTCACAGGGGCGAGGGAACACTGAAGCTTTCTTT.

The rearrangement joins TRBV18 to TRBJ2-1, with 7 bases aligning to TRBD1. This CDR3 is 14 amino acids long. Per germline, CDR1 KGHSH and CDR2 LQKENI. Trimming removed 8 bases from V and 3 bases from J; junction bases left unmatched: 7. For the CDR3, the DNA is TGTGCCAGCGCCAAGGGGGCAGGCTACAATGAGCAGTTCTTC. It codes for CASAKGAGYNEQFF.

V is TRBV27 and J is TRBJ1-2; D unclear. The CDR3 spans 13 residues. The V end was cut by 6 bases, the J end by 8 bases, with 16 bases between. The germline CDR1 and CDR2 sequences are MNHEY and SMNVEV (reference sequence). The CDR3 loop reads CASSPGPGGGYTF. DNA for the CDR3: TGTGCCAGCAGCCCCGGGCCCGGAGGGGGCTACACCTTC.

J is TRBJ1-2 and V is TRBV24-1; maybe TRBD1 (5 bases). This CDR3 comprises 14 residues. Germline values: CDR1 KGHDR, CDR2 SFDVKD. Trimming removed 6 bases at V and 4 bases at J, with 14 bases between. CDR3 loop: CATSLEGVSYGYTF. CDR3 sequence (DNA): TGTGCCACCAGTCTAGAAGGGGTCAGCTATGGCTACACCTTC.

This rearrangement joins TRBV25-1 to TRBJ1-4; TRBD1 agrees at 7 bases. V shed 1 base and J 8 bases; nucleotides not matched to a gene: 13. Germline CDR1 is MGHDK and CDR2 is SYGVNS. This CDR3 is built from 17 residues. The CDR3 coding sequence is TGTGCCAGCAGTGAATCTCCCTCAAAAGGGGGCTGGGAAAAACTGTTTTTT. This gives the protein CASSESPSKGGWEKLFF.

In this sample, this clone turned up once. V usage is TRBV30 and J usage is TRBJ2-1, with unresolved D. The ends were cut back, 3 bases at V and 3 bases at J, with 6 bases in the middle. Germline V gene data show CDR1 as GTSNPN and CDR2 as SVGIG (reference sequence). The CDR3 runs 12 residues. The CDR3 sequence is CAWSENYNEQFF. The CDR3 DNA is TGTGCCTGGAGCGAGAACTACAATGAGCAGTTCTTC. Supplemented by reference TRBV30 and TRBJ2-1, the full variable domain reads SQTIHQWPATLVQPVGSPLSLECTVEGTSNPNLYWYRQAAGRGLQLLFYSVGIGQISSEVPQNLSASRPQDRQFILSSKKLLLSDSGFYLCAWSENYNEQFFGPGTRLTVL.

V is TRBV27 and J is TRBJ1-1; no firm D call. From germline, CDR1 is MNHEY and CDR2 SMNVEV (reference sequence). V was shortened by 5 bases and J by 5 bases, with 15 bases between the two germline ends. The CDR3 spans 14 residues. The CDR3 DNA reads TGTGCCAGCAGTCTGGGAGGCCCCGCGACTGAAGCTTTCTTT. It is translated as CASSLGGPATEAFF.

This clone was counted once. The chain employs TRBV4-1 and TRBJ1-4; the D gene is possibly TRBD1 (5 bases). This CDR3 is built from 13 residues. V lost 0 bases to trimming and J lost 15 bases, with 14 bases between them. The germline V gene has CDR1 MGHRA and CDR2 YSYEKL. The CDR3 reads CASSQDRGGGVFF. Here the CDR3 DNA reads TGCGCCAGCAGCCAAGACCGGGGGGGAGGTGTGTTTTTT.